Presented here are 28 T cell receptor beta chains from one specimen sequenced in a study of neoadjuvant nivolumab and ipilimumab in lung cancer. Profiled with immunoSEQ multiplex PCR; TCRdb holds only in-frame clones, not every one. The repertoire has under 9,000 clones, approximately 88% of them found once; the top ten carry approximately 5%. Sequencing was performed on tumor tissue, taken after neoadjuvant nivolumab, alone or with ipilimumab, at or shortly before surgery. All receptors come from an adult with non-small cell lung cancer.

The sample holds one count of this clone. The V gene is TRBV29-1, the J gene TRBJ1-3; D is unclear. Trimming cost V 3 bases and J 0 bases, with 6 bases left between them. The germline gives CDR1 SQVTM, CDR2 ANQGSEA. CDR3 length: 13 residues. CDR3 DNA sequence: TGCAGCGTTGATGGCGGCTCTGGAAACACCATATATTTT. This encodes CSVDGGSGNTIYF.

The J gene is TRBJ1-2, the V gene TRBV7-2; D is ambiguous. V lost 5 bases and J 0 bases, leaving 10 bases between the germline ends. CDR1 and CDR2 (germline): SGHTA, FQGNSA. This CDR3 comprises 14 residues. The CDR3 DNA sequence: TGTGCCAGCAGCGTCATGGGGTCTAACTATGGCTACACCTTC. Amino acid sequence: CASSVMGSNYGYTF.

The V call is TRBV13, the J call TRBJ2-3; tentative D call: TRBD2 (5 bases). Deletions cut 4 bases from V and 0 bases from J, with 17 bases between. The germline V gene has CDR1 PRHDT and CDR2 FYEKMQ (reference sequence). CDR3 length: 17 residues. This CDR3 reads CASSSRSTGLSTDTQYF. In nucleotides, the CDR3 is TGTGCCAGCAGCTCCCGTTCTACGGGGTTGAGCACAGATACGCAGTATTTT.

This sequence joins TRBV9 and TRBJ2-3, with 15 bases fitting TRBD2. Germline trimming cut 4 bases from V and 6 bases from J; bases unmatched to any gene: 6. The CDR3 runs to 16 residues. Germline CDR1 reads SGDLS; CDR2 reads YYNGEE. The CDR3 DNA is TGTGCCAGCAGCCCCGGGACTAGCGGGGGGTGGGATACGCAGTATTTT. Its translation is CASSPGTSGGWDTQYF. Variable domain in full (rest from reference TRBV9 and TRBJ2-3): DSGVTQTPKHLITATGQRVTLRCSPRSGDLSVYWYQQSLDQGLQFLIQYYNGEERAKGNILERFSAQQFPDLHSELNLSSLELGDSALYFCASSPGTSGGWDTQYFGPGTRLTVL.

CDR3 in amino acids: CASSLSPGQGYEQYF. CDR3 bases: TGTGCCAGTAGTCTCAGTCCGGGACAGGGCTACGAGCAGTACTTC. This rearrangement joins TRBV19 to TRBJ2-7, with 9 bases aligning to TRBD1. The CDR3 extends over 15 amino acids. V gave up 5 bases and J gave up 3 bases; unmatched junction bases: 8. The germline gives CDR1 LNHDA, CDR2 SQIVND (reference sequence).

The chain links TRBV28 to TRBJ1-2; 7 bases fit TRBD1. This CDR3 region has 14 residues. Looked up from germline, CDR1 is MDHEN and CDR2 is SYDVKM. After removal of 6 bases from V and 5 bases from J, the junction contained 9 bases not matched to a gene. The CDR3 DNA is TGTGCCAGCAGACCCGCAGGGGGACTATATGGCTACACCTTC. Its translation is CASRPAGGLYGYTF.

The chain couples TRBV6-5 to TRBJ1-1; D ambiguous. The germline CDR1 and CDR2 sequences are MNHEY and SVGAGI. Trimming removed 5 bases from V and 3 bases from J, with 10 bases in between. The CDR3 consists of 13 residues. For the CDR3, the DNA is TGTGCCAGCAGTAGGGATGCTGACACTGAAGCTTTCTTT. Encoded protein: CASSRDADTEAFF.

The rearrangement uses TRBV6-5 and TRBJ1-5, with D unclear. The CDR3 contains 12 residues. V lost 4 bases, J lost 3 bases, and 4 bases lay in between. CDR1 is MNHEY, CDR2 SVGAGI, per germline. The CDR3 reads CASSLPNQPQHF. CDR3 bases: TGTGCCAGCAGTTTACCCAATCAGCCCCAGCATTTT.

The chain links TRBV5-1 to TRBJ2-5, with 9 bases that match TRBD2. V trimming: 0 bases; J trimming: 4 bases; junction bases outside the gene matches: 1. CDR3 size: 14 residues. Germline CDR1 SGHRS, CDR2 YFSETQ. CDR3 protein: CASSLVAGAETQYF. The CDR3 nucleotides are TGCGCCAGCAGCTTGGTAGCGGGGGCAGAGACCCAGTACTTC.

This sequence joins TRBV28 and TRBJ2-3; 8 nucleotides align to TRBD2. The CDR3 extends over 13 amino acids. CDR1 MDHEN and CDR2 SYDVKM come from the germline V gene. With 7 bases clipped from V and 7 bases from J, the junction kept 7 bases outside the gene matches. CDR3 protein: CASILAGTNTQYF. CDR3 nucleotides: TGTGCCAGCATCTTAGCGGGGACTAATACGCAGTATTTT.

This clone was counted between two and nine times. This rearrangement joins TRBV2 to TRBJ1-3; possible D gene TRBD1, 6 bases. The V and J ends lost 7 bases and 8 bases respectively, with 12 bases between them. The CDR3 consists of 12 residues. CDR1 is SNHLY and CDR2 is FYNNEI in the germline V gene. The chain's CDR3 is CASKQGEDTIYF. For the CDR3, the DNA is TGTGCCAGCAAACAGGGTGAGGACACCATATATTTT.

V and J are TRBV7-2 and TRBJ2-3; D is uncertain. Germline-derived CDR1 and CDR2 are SGHTA and FQGNSA. The CDR3 has 15 amino acids. Deletions cut 5 bases from V and 0 bases from J, with 12 bases between. The CDR3 coding sequence is TGTGCCAGCAGCCCTTGGACCAGCAGCACAGATACGCAGTATTTT. Protein: CASSPWTSSTDTQYF.

This clone was observed a handful of times. The chain carries TRBV2 and TRBJ1-2; D might be TRBD1 (5 bases). The length of the CDR3 is 15 residues. The ends were cut back, 5 bases at V and 6 bases at J, with 19 bases in the middle. The germline V gene encodes CDR1 SNHLY and CDR2 FYNNEI. CDR3 sequence (DNA): TGTGCCAGCAGTCAAACCGGGACTCCCGGCGATGGCTACACCTTC. As protein: CASSQTGTPGDGYTF. Full variable domain (missing parts from reference TRBV2 and TRBJ1-2): EPEVTQTPSHQVTQMGQEVILRCVPISNHLYFYWYRQILGQKVEFLVSFYNNEISEKSEIFDDQFSVERPDGSNFTLKIRSTKLEDSAMYFCASSQTGTPGDGYTFGSGTRLTVV.

The V call is TRBV2, the J call TRBJ2-3; 10 bases are a match to TRBD2. Germline V gives CDR1 SNHLY, CDR2 FYNNEI. CDR3 length equals 15 residues. With 8 bases clipped from V and 6 bases from J, the junction kept 11 bases outside the gene matches. The CDR3 is CASRQSGGVADTQYF. In DNA, the CDR3 is TGTGCCAGCCGACAAAGCGGGGGGGTTGCGGATACGCAGTATTTT.

The V gene is TRBV5-1, the J gene TRBJ1-3, with D unresolved. Germline assignment: CDR1 SGHRS and CDR2 YFSETQ. Trimming stripped 0 bases from V and 2 bases from J, with 6 bases between. The CDR3 is 14 residues long. The CDR3 here is CASSLGGPGNTIYF. The CDR3 DNA reads TGCGCCAGCAGCTTGGGCGGCCCTGGAAACACCATATATTTT.

The chain couples TRBV10-3 to TRBJ2-2, with 10 nucleotides matching TRBD1. CDR1 is ENHRY and CDR2 is SYGVKD in the germline V gene. The CDR3 is 14 amino acids. V lost 10 bases and J lost 1; bases outside the gene matches: 3. The CDR3 region is CATRDRGNTGELFF. The CDR3 region has the DNA TGTGCCACCCGGGACAGGGGGAACACCGGGGAGCTGTTTTTT.

The CDR3 bases are TGTGCCACCAGCAGTACAGGGGGCGTCTATAATTCACCCCTCCACTTT. Encoded protein: CATSSTGGVYNSPLHF. The chain couples TRBV15 to TRBJ1-6; 9 nucleotides match TRBD1. This CDR3 is built from 16 residues. Per the germline V gene, CDR1 is LNHNV and CDR2 is YYDKDF (reference sequence). V lost 3 bases, J lost 3 bases, and 3 bases stayed unmatched. The variable domain in full, with the rest retrieved from reference TRBV15 and TRBJ1-6, is DAMVIQNPRYQVTQFGKPVTLSCSQTLNHNVMYWYQQKSSQAPKLLFHYYDKDFNNEADTPDNFQSRRPNTSFCFLDIRSPGLGDTAMYLCATSSTGGVYNSPLHFGNGTRLTVT.

The chain links TRBV5-6 to TRBJ2-3; 8 bases map to TRBD2. The V and J ends lost 0 bases and 2 bases, in that order; junction bases with no gene match: 5. The CDR3 has 16 amino acids. Looked up from germline, CDR1 is SGHDT and CDR2 is YYEEEE. The CDR3 spells CASSLGGSGVTDTQYF. The CDR3 DNA follows: TGTGCCAGCAGCTTGGGGGGTAGCGGGGTCACAGATACGCAGTATTTT.

The genes are TRBV7-6 and TRBJ2-4; TRBD2 matches at 13 bases. V was clipped by 9 bases and J by 8 bases; unmatched bases: 7. The CDR3 covers 14 residues. Germline V CDR1 and CDR2: SGHVS, FNYEAQ. This CDR3 is CASTSGGAMDIQYF. In nucleotides, the CDR3 is TGTGCCAGTACTAGCGGGGGGGCTATGGACATTCAGTACTTC.

CDR3 sequence: CASTPGEKTQYF. The CDR3 coding sequence is TGTGCCAGCACCCCCGGGGAGAAGACCCAGTACTTC. This sequence joins TRBV11-1 and TRBJ2-5; tentatively, D is TRBD2 (5 bases). The V and J ends lost 7 bases and 6 bases respectively, with 12 bases between them. This CDR3 is built from 12 residues. Germline CDR1 and CDR2: SGHAT and FQDESV (reference sequence).

This clone was counted between two and nine times. The chain has TRBV6-6 and TRBJ2-1, with D perhaps matching TRBD2 (5 bases). With 2 bases removed from V and 8 bases from J, the gap between germline ends came to 10 bases. Germline V CDR1 and CDR2: MNHNY, SVGAGI (reference sequence). CDR3 length equals 13 residues. The CDR3 reads CASSYGEMDEQFF. The CDR3 region has the DNA TGTGCCAGCAGTTACGGGGAGATGGATGAGCAGTTCTTC.

The CDR3 DNA reads TGTGCCAGCTCACCTGGGACAGGCACTGAAGCTTTCTTT. Its protein is CASSPGTGTEAFF. The chain recombines TRBV18 with TRBJ1-1, with 8 bases lining up with TRBD1. The CDR3 runs 13 residues. Losses at the gene ends were 3 bases for V and 4 bases for J; bases not matched to a gene: 1. Germline V gene data show CDR1 as KGHSH and CDR2 as LQKENI.

This rearrangement joins TRBV5-6 to TRBJ1-4; no reliable D call. Trimming shortened V by 2 bases and J by 0 bases, and 5 bases separated the two germline ends. Germline V gene sequence: CDR1 SGHDT, CDR2 YYEEEE. The CDR3 consists of 14 residues. The CDR3 protein is CASSLGATNEKLFF. CDR3 DNA sequence: TGTGCCAGCAGCTTAGGCGCAACTAATGAAAAACTGTTTTTT. The whole variable domain, filled in from reference TRBV5-6 and TRBJ1-4, reads DAGVTQSPTHLIKTRGQQVTLRCSPKSGHDTVSWYQQALGQGPQFIFQYYEEEERQRGNFPDRFSGHQFPNYSSELNVNALLLGDSALYLCASSLGATNEKLFFGSGTQLSVL.

The chain has TRBV14 and TRBJ1-2; D uncertain. CDR3 length: 12 amino acids. Trimming removed 5 bases from V and 0 bases from J, with 4 bases in between. Germline CDR1 is SGHDN and CDR2 is FVKESK. The CDR3 region is CASSGSNYGYTF. The CDR3 nucleotides read TGTGCCAGCAGCGGGTCTAACTATGGCTACACCTTC. The whole variable domain, remainder taken from reference TRBV14 and TRBJ1-2, is EAGVTQFPSHSVIEKGQTVTLRCDPISGHDNLYWYRRVMGKEIKFLLHFVKESKQDESGMPNNRFLAERTGGTYSTLKVQPAELEDSGVYFCASSGSNYGYTFGSGTRLTVV.

This clone was found once. The chain uses TRBV19 and TRBJ1-5; 7 positions agree with TRBD1. The CDR3 loop spans 14 amino acids. The V and J ends lost 2 bases and 7 bases, in that order; junction bases with no gene match: 5. Germline loops: CDR1 LNHDA, CDR2 SQIVND (reference sequence). CDR3 loop: CASSIRQGGQPQHF. The CDR3 region has the DNA TGTGCCAGTAGTATAAGACAGGGTGGGCAGCCCCAGCATTTT.

This rearrangement joins TRBV7-6 to TRBJ1-6, with unresolved D. Germline CDR1 reads SGHVS; CDR2 reads FNYEAQ. The CDR3 sequence is 15 residues long. V was trimmed by 5 bases and J by 9 bases, leaving 17 bases between them. CDR3 sequence reads: CASSPREGPGSPLHF. CDR3 DNA: TGTGCCAGCAGCCCCCGAGAGGGTCCTGGTTCACCCCTCCACTTT. The entire variable domain, with the rest obtained from reference TRBV7-6 and TRBJ1-6, is as follows: GAGVSQSPRYKVTKRGQDVALRCDPISGHVSLYWYRQALGQGPEFLTYFNYEAQQDKSGLPNDRFSAERPEGSISTLTIQRTEQRDSAMYRCASSPREGPGSPLHFGNGTRLTVT.

The V and J genes are TRBV5-1 and TRBJ1-2; D gene uncertain. Germline V gene lookup returns CDR1 SGHRS and CDR2 YFSETQ. V lost 4 bases to trimming and J lost 0 bases, with 10 bases between them. This CDR3 is built from 14 residues. The CDR3: CASSARYSNYGYTF. CDR3 nucleotides: TGCGCCAGCAGCGCCAGATACTCTAACTATGGCTACACCTTC.

The genes are TRBV27 and TRBJ1-5; D not resolved. The V end was cut by 2 bases, the J end by 0 bases, with 5 bases between. The length of the CDR3 is 14 residues. CDR1 and CDR2 from the germline V gene are MNHEY and SMNVEV (reference sequence). The CDR3 region is CASSLTYSNQPQHF. The CDR3 nucleotides read TGTGCCAGCAGTTTAACTTATAGCAATCAGCCCCAGCATTTT.